This record looks at one T cell receptor (beta chain) sequence and its context. TCRdb re-analysed the 5' RACE reads in MiXCR, keeping a single row per CDR3 protein. The sample comprises fewer than 30,000 distinct CDR3 sequences, 8.5% to 10% of which are singletons, and roughly 13% rests with the top ten. The data derive from a study of early T cells in non-severe SARS-CoV-2 infection. The CDR3 is made up of 16 amino acids. V gave up 4 bases and J gave up 0 bases, with 13 bases separating them. Germline lookup yields CDR1 SEHNR and CDR2 FQNEAQ (reference sequence). The receptor was derived from an adult who was a healthcare worker with PCR-confirmed SARS-CoV-2 infection or an uninfected control (not recorded which). The genes are TRBV7-9 and TRBJ2-4; TRBD1 is a possible D gene (6 bases). The sample was whole blood. This CDR3 reads CASSSRTDLAKNIQYF. As DNA, the CDR3 is TGTGCCAGCAGCTCCAGGACAGACCTAGCCAAAAACATTCAGTACTTC.